The present entry profiles one T cell receptor (beta chain) with its context. Its ends do not fully match the called genes, so a read error is possible. Assay: immunoSEQ multiplex PCR; the TCRdb copy retains only in-frame clones and omits some. The sample has 6,000 to 8,500 clones, over 60% seen once; the top ten hold 35% to 45%. This sample is part of a study of tumour-infiltrating T cells in Burkitt lymphoma. Overall study context: Productive clonality predicted overall and progression-free survival.

The CDR3 spans 13 residues. Per germline, CDR1 SGHAT and CDR2 FQNNGV. This receptor was obtained from a human donor with diffuse large B-cell lymphoma. The chain recombines TRBV11-2 with TRBJ1-1; a weak D match, TRBD1 (5 bases). The sequenced sample consisted of tumor tissue. As DNA, the CDR3 is TGTGCCAGCAGCTTAGGTTTGACGGGGACGAGGATCTTT. Amino acids: CASSLGLTGTRIF.